The rows below give T cell receptor beta chains drawn from one sample of a study of PD-L1 blockade in urothelial cancer. Measured with immunoSEQ multiplex PCR; TCRdb has only the in-frame clones, and not every one. The data hold over 100,000 clones, with about 91% observed a single time. Sequencing was performed on PBMCs, taken around atezolizumab (anti-PD-L1) treatment. These receptors were taken from a man aged 55 to 70 with urothelial cancer. CDR3s include the opening cysteine and the closing phenylalanine or tryptophan. D genes are given only for firm matches. Clone size is given for some rows only: seen once, a few or many times, or a class if the clone is expanded.

cdr3_nt: TGTGCCTGGACCCTACCCGGTAATGGCTACACCTTC; cdr3_aa: CAWTLPGNGYTF; j_call: TRBJ1-2; d_call: -; clone_size: -; v_call: TRBV30
cdr3_nt: TGTGCCAGCAGCCTCCTCGAGAGCGTTGGTGAAAAACTGTTTTTT; cdr3_aa: CASSLLESVGEKLFF; j_call: TRBJ1-4; d_call: -; clone_size: -; v_call: TRBV9
cdr3_nt: TGTGCCAGCAACAGACAGGGCCCCAACACTGAAGCTTTCTTT; cdr3_aa: CASNRQGPNTEAFF; j_call: TRBJ1-1; d_call: TRBD1; clone_size: -; v_call: TRBV27
cdr3_nt: TGTGCCAGCAGCCCGACCGCCGGGACTAGCGGGATTGTGGAGACCCAGTACTTC; cdr3_aa: CASSPTAGTSGIVETQYF; j_call: TRBJ2-5; d_call: TRBD2; clone_size: -; v_call: TRBV11-2
cdr3_nt: TGCGCCAGCAGCCCTGGACTAGCGGGACACGCAGATACGCAGTATTTT; cdr3_aa: CASSPGLAGHADTQYF; j_call: TRBJ2-3; d_call: TRBD2; clone_size: -; v_call: TRBV5-1
cdr3_nt: TGTGCCATCAGTGCTCCAGGGAGGGAGACCACAGATACGCAGTATTTT; cdr3_aa: CAISAPGRETTDTQYF; j_call: TRBJ2-3; d_call: TRBD2; clone_size: -; v_call: TRBV10-3
cdr3_nt: TGCGCCAGCAGCCAAGACGACAGGGAATTCTACGAGCAGTACTTC; cdr3_aa: CASSQDDREFYEQYF; j_call: TRBJ2-7; d_call: TRBD1; clone_size: -; v_call: TRBV4-1
cdr3_nt: TGTGCCACCAGCAGAGATCAGGGGGCTCTGGAGACCCAGTACTTC; cdr3_aa: CATSRDQGALETQYF; j_call: TRBJ2-5; d_call: TRBD1; clone_size: -; v_call: TRBV15
cdr3_nt: TGTGCCATCAGTGAGTCAGGACAGGGTGTAGATACGCAGTATTTT; cdr3_aa: CAISESGQGVDTQYF; j_call: TRBJ2-3; d_call: TRBD1; clone_size: -; v_call: TRBV10-3
cdr3_nt: TGTGCCAGCAGTTTATGGCAGGAACCCTACGAGCAGTACTTC; cdr3_aa: CASSLWQEPYEQYF; j_call: TRBJ2-7; d_call: -; clone_size: -; v_call: TRBV28
cdr3_nt: TGCGCCAGCAGCCAACACCTAGCGGGAGGGCCCGTCACCGGGGAGCTGTTTTTT; cdr3_aa: CASSQHLAGGPVTGELFF; j_call: TRBJ2-2; d_call: TRBD2; clone_size: -; v_call: TRBV4-3
cdr3_nt: TGTGCCAGCAGCTTGGGTGCCGGGACAGGGGGAGTGGATGGCTACACCTTC; cdr3_aa: CASSLGAGTGGVDGYTF; j_call: TRBJ1-2; d_call: TRBD1; clone_size: once; v_call: TRBV5-5
cdr3_nt: TGTGCCAGCAGGGCTAACGGGACTAGCCTAAAAGAGACCCAGTACTTC; cdr3_aa: CASRANGTSLKETQYF; j_call: TRBJ2-5; d_call: TRBD2; clone_size: -; v_call: TRBV5-6
cdr3_nt: TGCGCCAGCAGTGAGTCGAGGACAGGGGTACCCCACAATGAGCAGTTCTTC; cdr3_aa: CASSESRTGVPHNEQFF; j_call: TRBJ2-1; d_call: TRBD1; clone_size: -; v_call: TRBV10-1
cdr3_nt: TGTGCCAGCAGTGATCGTGGGAGTTGGGCAGAGACCCAGTACTTC; cdr3_aa: CASSDRGSWAETQYF; j_call: TRBJ2-5; d_call: -; clone_size: -; v_call: TRBV6-1
cdr3_nt: TGTGCCAGCACGCACAGGGGGTACAATGAGCAGTTCTTC; cdr3_aa: CASTHRGYNEQFF; j_call: TRBJ2-1; d_call: TRBD1; clone_size: -; v_call: TRBV7-2
cdr3_nt: TGCGCCAGCAGCCAAGATTTCGCCAGGGATCAGCCCCAGCATTTT; cdr3_aa: CASSQDFARDQPQHF; j_call: TRBJ1-5; d_call: -; clone_size: -; v_call: TRBV4-3
cdr3_nt: TGTGCCAGCAGCGTTTCTCGGGGCACAGATACGCAGTATTTT; cdr3_aa: CASSVSRGTDTQYF; j_call: TRBJ2-3; d_call: -; clone_size: -; v_call: TRBV9
cdr3_nt: TGTGCCACCAGCATCTCTGCCGGGACAAGTTACGAGCAGTACTTC; cdr3_aa: CATSISAGTSYEQYF; j_call: TRBJ2-7; d_call: -; clone_size: -; v_call: TRBV15
cdr3_nt: TGTGCCAGCACCTCGTCGGACAGGGGTATACAGAACACCGGGGAGCTGTTTTTT; cdr3_aa: CASTSSDRGIQNTGELFF; j_call: TRBJ2-2; d_call: TRBD1; clone_size: -; v_call: TRBV28
cdr3_nt: TGCAGTGCAGCCAGGACTTACGAGCAGTACTTC; cdr3_aa: CSAARTYEQYF; j_call: TRBJ2-7; d_call: -; clone_size: -; v_call: TRBV20-1
cdr3_nt: TGCGCCAGCAGCTTCACGGACAGCCAGTACAATGAGCAGTTCTTC; cdr3_aa: CASSFTDSQYNEQFF; j_call: TRBJ2-1; d_call: -; clone_size: -; v_call: TRBV5-1
cdr3_nt: TGTGCCAGTAGTACCCCTCTGGGAGTTACTGGGGCCAACGTCCTGACTTTC; cdr3_aa: CASSTPLGVTGANVLTF; j_call: TRBJ2-6; d_call: -; clone_size: -; v_call: TRBV19
cdr3_nt: TGTGCCAGCAGTGAACACGGCAGGACTAATGAAAAACTGTTTTTT; cdr3_aa: CASSEHGRTNEKLFF; j_call: TRBJ1-4; d_call: -; clone_size: -; v_call: TRBV6-1
cdr3_nt: TGTGCCAGCAGTGAATCGGAGCGGCAGCCCCAGCATTTT; cdr3_aa: CASSESERQPQHF; j_call: TRBJ1-5; d_call: -; clone_size: -; v_call: TRBV6-1
cdr3_nt: TGTGCCAGCAGATCAGGGGTTGTGAACACTGAAGCTTTCTTT; cdr3_aa: CASRSGVVNTEAFF; j_call: TRBJ1-1; d_call: -; clone_size: -; v_call: TRBV6-1